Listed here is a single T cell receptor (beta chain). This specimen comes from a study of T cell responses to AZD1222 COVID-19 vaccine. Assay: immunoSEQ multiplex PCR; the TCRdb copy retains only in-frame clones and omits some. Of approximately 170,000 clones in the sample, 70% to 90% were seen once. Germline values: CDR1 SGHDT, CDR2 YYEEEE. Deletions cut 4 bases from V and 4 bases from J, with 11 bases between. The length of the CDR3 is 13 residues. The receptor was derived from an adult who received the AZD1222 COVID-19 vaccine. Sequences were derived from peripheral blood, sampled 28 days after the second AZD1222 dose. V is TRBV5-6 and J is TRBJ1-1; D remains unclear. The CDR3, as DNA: TGTGCCAGCAGCCCGTGGCCCGGCACTGAAGCTTTCTTT. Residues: CASSPWPGTEAFF.